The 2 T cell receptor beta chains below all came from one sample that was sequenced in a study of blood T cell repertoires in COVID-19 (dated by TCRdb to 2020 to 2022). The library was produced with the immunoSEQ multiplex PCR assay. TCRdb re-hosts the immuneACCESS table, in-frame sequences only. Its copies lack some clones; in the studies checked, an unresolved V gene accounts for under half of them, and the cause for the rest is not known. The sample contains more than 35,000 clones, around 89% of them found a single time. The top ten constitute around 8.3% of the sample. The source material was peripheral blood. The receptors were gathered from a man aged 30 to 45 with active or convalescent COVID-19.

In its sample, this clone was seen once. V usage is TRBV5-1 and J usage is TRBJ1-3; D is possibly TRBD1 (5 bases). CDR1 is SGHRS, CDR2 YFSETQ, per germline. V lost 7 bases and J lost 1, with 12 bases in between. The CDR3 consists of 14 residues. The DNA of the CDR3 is TGCGCCAGCCGAAGGCAGGGATCTGGAAACACCATATATTTT. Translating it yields CASRRQGSGNTIYF.

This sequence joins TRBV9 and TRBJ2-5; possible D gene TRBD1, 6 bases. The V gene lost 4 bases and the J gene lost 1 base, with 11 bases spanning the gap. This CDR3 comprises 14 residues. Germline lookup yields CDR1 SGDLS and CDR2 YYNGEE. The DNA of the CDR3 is TGTGCCAGCAGCCCCCGGGACATCCAAGAGACCCAGTACTTC. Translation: CASSPRDIQETQYF.